This T cell receptor beta chain is drawn from a study of blood T cell repertoires in COVID-19. Study-level information: Some COVID-19 samples were acute and others convalescent; all came from the United States, Italy and Spain. PBMCs, B-cell-depleted T cells, or T cells were the source of the cDNA or gDNA that made up the material.

TCRdb keeps only in-frame clones here, not all; method: immunoSEQ multiplex PCR. Of 150,000 to 200,000 clones listed, about 85% are singletons. This CDR3 contains 16 residues. From germline, CDR1 is SGHVS and CDR2 FQNEAQ. The V gene end was trimmed by 2 bases and the J gene end by 0 bases; junction bases not matched to a gene: 4. The genes are TRBV7-8 and TRBJ2-1, with 7 bases aligning to TRBD2. The receptor comes from a woman in her forties with COVID-19, enrolled during active disease. Material for sequencing was peripheral blood. CDR3 sequence (DNA): TGTGCCAGCAGCTTACTCGGGGGGTACTCCTACAATGAGCAGTTCTTC. As protein: CASSLLGGYSYNEQFF.